These 24 T cell receptor beta chains came from one sample sequenced in a study of metastatic and nonmetastatic thyroid tumors. None of the patients had undergone any treatment ahead of thyroid surgery. TCRdb used MiXCR to call clones anew from the PCR reads. The sample holds around 20,000 clones; around 19% are singletons and the top ten take 25% to 30%. The sequenced sample consisted of blood. The receptors were sampled from a female donor with papillary thyroid cancer or a benign thyroid nodule (not recorded which). Some clones in this sample may be carry-over from other donors' samples.

This clone was seen a handful of times. A much larger clone sits a single nucleotide away, making a read error possible. The missing conserved phenylalanine or tryptophan at the end of this CDR3 makes a read error likely. This rearrangement joins TRBV5-1 to TRBJ2-1; D possibly corresponds to TRBD2 (6 bases). The CDR3 is 17 residues long. CDR1 SGHRS and CDR2 YFSETQ come from the germline V gene. Trimming removed 4 bases at V and 7 bases at J, with 24 bases between. The CDR3 sequence: CASSLLVGGGSANEQFL. DNA for the CDR3: TGCGCCAGCAGCCTCTTGGTTGGCGGAGGGTCCGCAAATGAGCAGTTCTTA.

The table lists this clone with many counts. V and J are TRBV20-1 and TRBJ2-5; the match to TRBD2 covers 7 bases. Per germline, CDR1 DFQATT and CDR2 SNEGSKA (reference sequence). Trimming at V came to 0 bases and at J to 5 bases, leaving 3 bases not matched to a gene. This CDR3 contains 13 residues. CDR3 loop: CSARDLGGETQYF. The DNA of the CDR3 is TGCAGTGCTAGAGATTTGGGGGGGGAGACCCAGTACTTC.

This clone was picked up many times. V and J are TRBV7-9 and TRBJ2-3, with D perhaps matching TRBD1 (5 bases). The CDR3 contains 14 residues. Germline lookup yields CDR1 SEHNR and CDR2 FQNEAQ (reference sequence). Trimming removed 5 bases from V and 4 bases from J, with 13 bases in between. CDR3: CASSRTLGADTQYF. CDR3 in DNA: TGTGCCAGCAGCAGGACCCTAGGGGCAGATACGCAGTATTTT.

The chain employs TRBV28 and TRBJ2-6, with no clear D. Germline V CDR1 and CDR2: MDHEN, SYDVKM. The germline V and J ends were trimmed by 8 bases and 0 bases, with 11 bases remaining between them. CDR3 size: 15 residues. Written as DNA, the CDR3 is TGTGCCAGCTTTAAGGTTAGCTCTGGGGCCAACGTCCTGACTTTC. It encodes CASFKVSSGANVLTF. The full variable domain, in which reference TRBV28 and TRBJ2-6 provide the parts outside the CDR3, is DVKVTQSSRYLVKRTGEKVFLECVQDMDHENMFWYRQDPGLGLRLIYFSYDVKMKEKGDIPEGYSVSREKKERFSLILESASTNQTSMYLCASFKVSSGANVLTFGAGSRLTVL.

This clone occurred many times. The rearrangement uses TRBV6-1 and TRBJ2-3; D may be TRBD1 (6 bases). V lost 1 base, J lost 4 bases, and 15 bases lay in between. CDR3 size: 16 residues. Germline V gene data show CDR1 as MNHNS and CDR2 as SASEGT. This CDR3 reads CASSEEGESGPDTQYF. CDR3 DNA sequence: TGTGCCAGCAGTGAAGAGGGGGAGTCAGGCCCAGATACGCAGTATTTT.

Many counts were recorded for this clone. The CDR3 loop reads CASRHGQGTLTGELFF. In nucleotides, the CDR3 is TGCGCCAGCAGGCACGGACAGGGGACACTAACCGGGGAGCTGTTTTTT. V usage is TRBV5-1 and J usage is TRBJ2-2; 9 bases align to TRBD1. Germline-derived CDR1 and CDR2 are SGHRS and YFSETQ. This CDR3 has 16 amino acids. The trim removed 5 bases at V and 5 bases at J, leaving 10 bases unmatched.

In DNA form, the CDR3 reads TGCGCCAGCAGCCAAGGGTGGGGGAACTCCTACGAGCAGTACTTC. It encodes CASSQGWGNSYEQYF. The genes are TRBV4-3 and TRBJ2-7, with D possibly being TRBD1 or TRBD2 (5 bases each). This CDR3 is built from 15 residues. V was clipped by 1 base and J by 0 bases, with 10 bases between them. Germline values: CDR1 LGHNA, CDR2 YSLEER.

This chain uses TRBV4-2 with TRBJ2-7, with a possible D match to TRBD1 (5 bases). Deletions cut 0 bases from V and 0 bases from J, with 15 bases between. The CDR3 is 17 residues long. Germline loops: CDR1 LGHNA, CDR2 YNFKEQ. CDR3 loop: CASSQEGDSAASYEQYF. The CDR3 DNA reads as TGTGCCAGCAGCCAAGAAGGAGACAGCGCCGCCTCCTACGAGCAGTACTTC.

This clone came up many times. The chain joins TRBV6-4 to TRBJ1-1; TRBD1 agrees at 7 bases. The J segment lost 2 bases and the V segment lost 6 bases, leaving 9 bases of the junction unmatched. The length of the CDR3 is 15 residues. CDR1 and CDR2 (germline): MRHNA, SNTAGT. This CDR3 is CASRTRQGVNTEAFF. The CDR3, as DNA: TGTGCCAGCAGGACCCGGCAGGGGGTCAACACTGAAGCTTTCTTT.

The chain joins TRBV20-1 to TRBJ2-7, with a possible D match to TRBD2 (6 bases). The CDR3 extends over 16 amino acids. The V end lost 5 bases, the J end lost 0 bases, and 20 bases lay between the germline ends. The germline V gene encodes CDR1 DFQATT and CDR2 SNEGSKA (reference sequence). The CDR3 sequence: CSAADLFRGNSYEQYF. Written as DNA, the CDR3 is TGCAGTGCTGCCGATCTATTTCGCGGGAACTCCTACGAGCAGTACTTC.

This clone is medium-sized (0.01 to 0.1%) by share. The chain joins TRBV28 to TRBJ2-7; 10 nucleotides align to TRBD1. CDR1 and CDR2 from the germline V gene are MDHEN and SYDVKM. CDR3 length equals 15 residues. V shed 5 bases, J shed 6 bases, and the junction held 10 bases outside the gene matches. The CDR3 sequence is CASSTPGQGFGEQYF. In DNA form, the CDR3 reads TGTGCCAGCAGTACGCCGGGACAGGGGTTCGGCGAGCAGTACTTC.

The rearrangement links TRBV30 to TRBJ2-7; D is uncertain. The CDR3 length is 14 residues. V lost 1 base, J lost 4 bases, and 14 bases lay in between. The germline V gene has CDR1 GTSNPN and CDR2 SVGIG (reference sequence). The CDR3 is CAWSALDVLYEQYF. The CDR3, as DNA: TGTGCCTGGAGTGCCCTCGACGTGTTGTACGAGCAGTACTTC.

This clone was picked up many times. This chain uses TRBV9 with TRBJ2-6, with TRBD1 matching 7 bases. From germline, CDR1 is SGDLS and CDR2 YYNGEE. This CDR3 spans 19 amino acids. Losses at the gene ends were 4 bases for V and 0 bases for J; bases not matched to a gene: 13. CDR3 nucleotides: TGTGCCAGCAGCTTACCCGTGACAGGGATCCTCTCTGGGGCCAACGTCCTGACTTTC. It translates to CASSLPVTGILSGANVLTF.

This clone was found many times. V usage is TRBV20-1 and J usage is TRBJ2-1, with 8 bases matching TRBD2. This CDR3 region has 16 residues. The germline gives CDR1 DFQATT, CDR2 SNEGSKA (reference sequence). The V gene end was trimmed by 0 bases and the J gene end by 4 bases; junction bases not matched to a gene: 8. The chain's CDR3 is CSARDMAGGTYNEQFF. CDR3 bases: TGCAGTGCTAGAGACATGGCGGGAGGTACTTACAATGAGCAGTTCTTC.

V is TRBV4-1 and J is TRBJ2-1, with 7 bases that match TRBD2. V lost 1 base and J lost 1; bases outside the gene matches: 10. This CDR3 is 18 amino acids long. The germline CDR1 and CDR2 sequences are MGHRA and YSYEKL. The CDR3 loop is CASSQVDGGSISYNEQFF. The CDR3 DNA follows: TGCGCCAGCAGCCAAGTTGATGGCGGGAGTATATCCTACAATGAGCAGTTCTTC.

Within the sample, this clone is medium-sized (0.01 to 0.1%). The chain employs TRBV6-1 and TRBJ1-3; D ambiguous. This CDR3 comprises 13 residues. Per the germline V gene, CDR1 is MNHNS and CDR2 is SASEGT. The ends were cut back, 6 bases at V and 0 bases at J, with 6 bases in the middle. This CDR3 reads CASRVSSGNTIYF. The CDR3 DNA follows: TGTGCCAGCAGGGTCAGCTCTGGAAACACCATATATTTT.

The chain carries TRBV20-1 and TRBJ2-1, with D tentatively TRBD2 (7 bases). This CDR3 comprises 11 residues. The V gene's germline CDR1 is DFQATT and CDR2 SNEGSKA (reference sequence). Trimming took 5 bases from V and 9 from J, leaving 11 bases between them. The CDR3, as DNA: TGCAGTGCTTCAAGGGGGGGTGAGCAGTTCTTC. It codes for CSASRGGEQFF.

In its sample, this clone ranks as medium-sized. V is TRBV7-8 and J is TRBJ1-6; D remains ambiguous. CDR1 and CDR2 (germline): SGHVS, FQNEAQ. The CDR3 sequence is 13 residues long. Trimming took 5 bases from V and 12 from J, leaving 14 bases between them. CDR3 region: CASSLERPLPLHF. The CDR3, as DNA: TGTGCCAGCAGCCTCGAGCGCCCCTTACCCCTCCACTTT.

The chain uses TRBV7-2 and TRBJ1-2, with D tentatively TRBD1 (5 bases). Per germline, CDR1 SGHTA and CDR2 FQGNSA. The CDR3 is 15 amino acids. V lost 5 bases, J lost 0 bases, and 13 bases lay in between. The CDR3 loop is CASSQKAGSNYGYTF. The CDR3 nucleotides are TGTGCCAGCAGCCAAAAAGCAGGGTCTAACTATGGCTACACCTTC.

This clone appeared many times. The DNA of the CDR3 is TGCAGTGCTGAGACTAGCGGGGGCACAGATACGCAGTATTTT. Encoded protein: CSAETSGGTDTQYF. The rearrangement links TRBV20-1 to TRBJ2-3; 11 nucleotides match TRBD2. The trim removed 5 bases at V and 1 base at J, leaving 2 bases unmatched. Germline CDR1 DFQATT, CDR2 SNEGSKA (reference sequence). This CDR3 is built from 14 residues.

This clone is medium-sized within its sample. The rearrangement links TRBV6-1 to TRBJ2-1; the D gene could be TRBD1 or TRBD2 (6 bases each). V lost 10 bases and J 10 bases, leaving 20 bases between the germline ends. The CDR3 runs 13 residues. The germline V gene encodes CDR1 MNHNS and CDR2 SASEGT. As DNA, the CDR3 is TGTGCCACCCGTCGGGAGTCGCAGGGGGAGCAGTTCTTC. Protein: CATRRESQGEQFF.

This clone was seen repeatedly, ten times or more. The chain joins TRBV2 to TRBJ1-4; 10 bases match TRBD1. The CDR3 is 14 amino acids. CDR1 and CDR2 from the germline V gene are SNHLY and FYNNEI. Germline trimming cut 6 bases from V and 5 bases from J; bases unmatched to any gene: 3. The CDR3 loop reads CASRKDRGNEKLFF. Written as DNA, the CDR3 is TGTGCCAGCAGGAAGGACAGGGGGAATGAAAAACTGTTTTTT.

This rearrangement joins TRBV11-3 to TRBJ2-7; D is possibly TRBD1 (6 bases). Deletions cut 6 bases from V and 7 bases from J, with 16 bases between. Looked up from germline, CDR1 is SGHNT and CDR2 is YENEEA. CDR3 size: 13 residues. In DNA, the CDR3 is TGTGCCAGCAGTCTGGGCCTCGGGACAGAGCAGTACTTC. It encodes CASSLGLGTEQYF.

This clone has ten or more counts. The V and J genes are TRBV7-9 and TRBJ2-1; the match to TRBD2 covers 14 bases. The CDR3 runs 17 residues. The V segment lost 5 bases and the J segment 8 bases; nucleotides outside the gene matches: 11. Germline assignment: CDR1 SEHNR and CDR2 FQNEAQ (reference sequence). The CDR3 sequence: CASSERRTSGGLDEQFF. CDR3 DNA sequence: TGTGCCAGCAGCGAGCGAAGGACTAGCGGGGGGTTAGATGAGCAGTTCTTC.